One sample yielded the 30 T cell receptor beta chains listed below, sequenced in a study of blood T cells in healthy people across ages. Alongside a J-beta primer mix, a sample-barcoded 5' primer served in a second PCR lasting roughly 6 to 11 cycles. MiXCR was run by TCRdb on the 5' RACE reads, yielding one entry per CDR3 protein. Of approximately 810,000 distinct CDR3 sequences in the sample, around 26% are singletons; the top ten hold around 15%. Sequences were obtained from blood. These receptor sequences come from a woman of 80 years or more in good health.

V and J are TRBV5-1 and TRBJ2-5; 7 bases fit TRBD1. The better agreement between TRBJ2-7 and the DNA end casts doubt on the J call. The CDR3 loop spans 15 amino acids. The V gene's germline CDR1 is SGHRS and CDR2 YFSETQ. CDR3 in amino acids: CAKASGIEGAHEQYF. In DNA, the CDR3 is TGCGCCAAAGCTTCGGGCATTGAGGGGGCTCACGAGCAGTACTTC.

In the case of this clonotype: One base away lies a much larger clone, so this may be a sequencing read error. This chain's CDR3 is CASSQAQNEKRFF. In DNA form, the CDR3 reads TGTGCCAGCAGCCAAGCTCAGAATGAAAAACGGTTTTTT. This chain connects TRBV3-1 to TRBJ1-4; D unresolved. The CDR3 covers 13 residues. Germline V gives CDR1 LGHDT, CDR2 YNNKEL (reference sequence).

This clonotype occurred a few times. The chain has TRBV18 and TRBJ1-1; D gene unclear. V was cut by 1 base and J by 2 bases, with 8 bases left in between. Per the germline V gene, CDR1 is KGHSH and CDR2 is LQKENI. CDR3 size: 14 residues. The CDR3 DNA reads TGTGCCAGCTCACCACAAGCCAGCAACACTGAAGCTTTCTTT. Its translation: CASSPQASNTEAFF.

A note on this clonotype: This could be a read error, since a much larger clone is one nucleotide away. The V gene is TRBV12-3 or TRBV12-4, the J gene TRBJ1-1, with 8 bases identical to TRBD1. The CDR3 length is 14 residues. CDR3 DNA sequence: TGTGTCAGCAGGGGGCTTTCGGGGAACACTGAAGCTTTCTTT. This encodes CVSRGLSGNTEAFF.

In DNA, the CDR3 is TGTGCCAGCAGACGGGACAGGGGGTCCTACAATGAGCAGTACTTC. Protein sequence: CASRRDRGSYNEQYF. This rearrangement joins TRBV12-3 or TRBV12-4 to TRBJ2-5, with TRBD1 matching 11 bases. V was clipped by 6 bases and J by 11 bases; unmatched bases: 14. The CDR3 totals 15 residues.

This clonotype has a count of ten or more. The gene calls are TRBV9 and TRBJ2-3; no reliable D call. The CDR3 contains 14 residues. Trimming shortened V by 3 bases and J by 3 bases, and 11 bases separated the two germline ends. Germline V gives CDR1 SGDLS, CDR2 YYNGEE. The CDR3 DNA follows: TGTGCCAGCAGCGAGGGTAGGGCTACAGATACGCAGTATTTT. Its translation: CASSEGRATDTQYF. The full variable domain, in which reference TRBV9 and TRBJ2-3 provide the parts outside the CDR3, is DSGVTQTPKHLITATGQRVTLRCSPRSGDLSVYWYQQSLDQGLQFLIQYYNGEERAKGNILERFSAQQFPDLHSELNLSSLELGDSALYFCASSEGRATDTQYFGPGTRLTVL.

The chain is built from TRBV12-3 or TRBV12-4 and TRBJ1-1; D possibly corresponds to TRBD1 (5 bases). With 3 bases removed from V and 8 bases from J, the gap between germline ends came to 10 bases. The CDR3 is made up of 12 amino acids. The CDR3 nucleotides read TGTGCCAGCAGTTTCGGGACTGTGGAAGCTTTCTTT. Amino acid sequence: CASSFGTVEAFF.

Ten or more counts support this clonotype. V is TRBV29-1 and J is TRBJ1-1, with TRBD1 as a possible D gene (6 bases). CDR1 SQVTM and CDR2 ANQGSEA come from the germline V gene. CDR3 size: 12 residues. V was shortened by 5 bases and J by 4 bases, with 11 bases between the two germline ends. This CDR3 is CSVKRGSTEAFF. Here the CDR3 DNA reads TGCAGCGTTAAAAGGGGGAGCACTGAAGCTTTCTTT.

This clonotype was recorded many times. The rearrangement links TRBV4-3 to TRBJ1-2; possible D gene TRBD1, 6 bases. V dropped 0 bases and J dropped 6 bases, with 14 bases sitting between them. CDR1 and CDR2 (germline): LGHNA, YSLEER. The CDR3 is 15 amino acids. The CDR3 nucleotides are TGCGCCAGCAGCCAAGAATTCAACAGGGTGGATGGCTACACCTTC. It translates to CASSQEFNRVDGYTF.

Remarks on this clonotype: A much larger clonotype is one base distant, so this may be a read error. The CDR3 region has the DNA TGTGCCAGCAGGGAAGGGGCCCTAGCGGGGTACAATGAGCAGTACTTC. Encoded protein: CASREGALAGYNEQYF. The chain recombines TRBV3-1 with TRBJ2-1, with 9 positions matching TRBD2. TRBJ2-7 explains the end of the DNA better; the J call may be wrong. CDR3 length: 16 amino acids. Germline CDR1 and CDR2: LGHDT and YNNKEL (reference sequence).

A few counts support this clonotype. This rearrangement joins TRBV3-1 to TRBJ2-3, with 12 bases that match TRBD1. Germline V gene sequence: CDR1 LGHDT, CDR2 YNNKEL (reference sequence). This CDR3 region has 16 residues. Trimming took 1 base from V and 3 from J; bases not matched to a gene: 2. In nucleotides, the CDR3 is TGTGCCAGCAGCCAAGGGGACAGGGGGCCGACAGATACGCAGTATTTT. This sequence encodes CASSQGDRGPTDTQYF.

This clonotype was observed at least ten times. The chain joins TRBV12-3 or TRBV12-4 to TRBJ2-1; 9 nucleotides match TRBD1. V shed 5 bases and J 6 bases; nucleotides not matched to a gene: 8. This CDR3 region has 15 residues. In nucleotides, the CDR3 is TGTGCCAGCAGTCAAACGGGACAGGGATTCAATGAGCAGTTCTTC. This codes for CASSQTGQGFNEQFF.

This clonotype was found many times. This rearrangement joins TRBV15 to TRBJ2-3; D possibly corresponds to TRBD2 (7 bases). The germline gives CDR1 LNHNV, CDR2 YYDKDF (reference sequence). V was cut by 8 bases and J by 7 bases, with 19 bases left in between. The CDR3 sequence is 14 residues long. CDR3: CATGNWGGKNTQYF. The CDR3 nucleotides are TGTGCCACCGGCAACTGGGGGGGCAAAAATACGCAGTATTTT.

The chain employs TRBV19 and TRBJ2-7; D may be TRBD2 (6 bases). Trimming left V 3 bases short and J 2 bases short, with 11 bases between. The CDR3 covers 14 residues. Germline CDR1 and CDR2: LNHDA and SQIVND (reference sequence). CDR3 coding DNA: TGTGCCAGTAGTATCGGGGGAATTCCCTACGAGCAGTACTTC. It is translated as CASSIGGIPYEQYF.

The sample holds a few counts of this clonotype. This chain joins TRBV6-4 and TRBJ2-1, with 8 positions matching TRBD2. This CDR3 contains 14 residues. Germline V gene lookup returns CDR1 MRHNA and CDR2 SNTAGT. Trimming cost V 2 bases and J 8 bases; bases outside gene matches: 5. The CDR3 region is CASSDGGGNHEQFF. DNA for the CDR3: TGTGCCAGCAGTGACGGCGGGGGGAACCATGAGCAGTTCTTC.

This clonotype was seen a single time. The chain combines TRBV2 with TRBJ2-1, with TRBD1 matching 8 bases. J gave up 4 bases and V 6 bases, and 23 bases lay outside the gene matches. Germline V lookup: CDR1 SNHLY, CDR2 FYNNEI. This CDR3 region has 20 residues. CDR3: CASRLFRSGQVIEGYNEQFF. The DNA of the CDR3 is TGTGCCAGCAGGCTGTTTAGATCGGGACAGGTCATTGAGGGATACAATGAGCAGTTCTTC.

This clonotype was seen at least ten times. The chain links TRBV15 to TRBJ2-7, with D possibly called TRBD1 or TRBD2 (5 bases each). Germline assignment: CDR1 LNHNV and CDR2 YYDKDF (reference sequence). Trimming cost V 4 bases and J 1 base, with 17 bases left between them. The CDR3 runs to 16 residues. The CDR3 nucleotides are TGTGCCACCAGCAATAGAGGGGCGGGTCCATCCTACGAGCAGTACTTC. Translating it yields CATSNRGAGPSYEQYF. Full variable domain (missing parts from reference TRBV15 and TRBJ2-7): DAMVIQNPRYQVTQFGKPVTLSCSQTLNHNVMYWYQQKSSQAPKLLFHYYDKDFNNEADTPDNFQSRRPNTSFCFLDIRSPGLGDTAMYLCATSNRGAGPSYEQYFGPGTRLTVT.

Only a few counts were recorded for this clonotype. CDR3 protein: CASSLVDSNGGYTF. The CDR3 DNA follows: TGTGCCAGCAGCTTAGTAGACTCTAACGGGGGCTACACCTTC. J is TRBJ1-2 and V is TRBV7-9; D unresolved. Deletions cut 1 base from V and 8 bases from J, with 14 bases between. This CDR3 spans 14 amino acids. Germline-derived CDR1 and CDR2 are SEHNR and FQNEAQ (reference sequence).

The J gene is TRBJ1-1, the V gene TRBV20-1; TRBD1 matches at 9 bases. Per germline, CDR1 DFQATT and CDR2 SNEGSKA (reference sequence). With V trimmed by 0 bases and J by 0 bases, 8 bases remained unmatched. The CDR3 has 17 residues. In DNA, the CDR3 is TGCAGTGCTAGAGAGGACAGGGGCGCAGTAATGAACACTGAAGCTTTCTTT. The encoded protein is CSAREDRGAVMNTEAFF.

In regard to this clonotype: This sequence may be a read error, since a much larger clone differs from it by one base. CDR3: CASSYSSSRQETQFF. DNA for the CDR3: TGTGCCAGCAGTTACTCTAGCTCTCGACAAGAGACCCAGTTCTTC. The chain combines TRBV6-5 with TRBJ2-5, with D unresolved. The DNA end lines up better with TRBJ2-1; the J call may be wrong. The germline V gene has CDR1 MNHEY and CDR2 SVGAGI. The CDR3 has 15 residues.

This clonotype was found many times. The gene calls are TRBV7-2 and TRBJ2-5, with 14 bases that match TRBD2. The CDR3 is 19 residues long. Germline V gene sequence: CDR1 SGHTA, CDR2 FQGNSA. With 5 bases clipped from V and 5 bases from J, the junction kept 16 bases outside the gene matches. In DNA form, the CDR3 reads TGTGCCAGCAGCCCTAGACCCGGAGGACTAGCGGGGGGTGAGGAGACCCAGTACTTC. Translating gives CASSPRPGGLAGGEETQYF. Drawing the rest from reference TRBV7-2 and TRBJ2-5, the complete variable domain is GAGVSQSPSNKVTEKGKDVELRCDPISGHTALYWYRQSLGQGLEFLIYFQGNSAPDKSGLPSDRFSAERTGGSVSTLTIQRTQQEDSAVYLCASSPRPGGLAGGEETQYFGPGTRLLVL.

The rearrangement uses TRBV4-2 and TRBJ2-6; D perhaps matches TRBD2 (6 bases). Per the germline V gene, CDR1 is LGHNA and CDR2 is YNFKEQ. The CDR3 is 16 amino acids. Trimming cost V 0 bases and J 4 bases, with 10 bases left between them. This CDR3 is CASSQDREHGANVLTF. DNA of the CDR3: TGTGCCAGCAGCCAAGATCGGGAGCACGGGGCCAACGTCCTGACTTTC.

In this sample, this clonotype turned up many times. V is TRBV24-1 and J is TRBJ2-3; no reliable D call. The CDR3 sequence is 13 residues long. The V and J ends lost 6 bases and 6 bases respectively, with 12 bases between them. The germline gives CDR1 KGHDR, CDR2 SFDVKD. This CDR3 is CATSPRVTDTQYF. The CDR3 DNA reads TGTGCCACCAGTCCCCGTGTAACGGATACGCAGTATTTT.

The V and J genes are TRBV4-3 and TRBJ1-5; 8 nucleotides agree with TRBD1. The CDR3 length is 23 residues. CDR1 and CDR2 from the germline V gene are LGHNA and YSLEER. Losses at the gene ends were 0 bases for V and 0 bases for J; bases not matched to a gene: 22. The CDR3 nucleotides are TGCGCCAGCAGCCAAGACTCCATACCGAGGCCGGGACAGGAGGCGTATAGCAATCAGCCCCAGCATTTT. This sequence encodes CASSQDSIPRPGQEAYSNQPQHF.

Of note for this clonotype: A much larger clone differs by one base, so this may be a read error. The chain has TRBV11-2 and TRBJ2-4, with 9 nucleotides matching TRBD2. Matching the DNA end better, TRBJ2-5 makes the J call doubtful. The CDR3 runs to 16 residues. Germline CDR1 SGHAT, CDR2 FQNNGV. The DNA for the CDR3 is TGTGCCAGCAGCGTAGGGAGTGCGGGGGGGCAAGAGACCCAGTACTTC. As protein: CASSVGSAGGQETQYF.

This clonotype has just one count. The V call is TRBV5-5, the J call TRBJ2-7; maybe TRBD2 (5 bases). The V gene's germline CDR1 is SGHKS and CDR2 YYEKEE (reference sequence). V was pared by 4 bases and J by 7 bases, with 18 bases between. The CDR3 is 14 residues long. The CDR3 sequence is CASSRGDTYNEQYF. As DNA, the CDR3 is TGTGCCAGCAGCCGGGGTGACACATACAATGAGCAGTACTTC.

This clonotype was counted many times. The genes are TRBV24-1 and TRBJ1-2; D is uncertain. CDR1 KGHDR and CDR2 SFDVKD come from the germline V gene. The V gene lost 4 bases and the J gene lost 8 bases, with 19 bases spanning the gap. The CDR3 is made up of 15 amino acids. The CDR3 nucleotides are TGTGCCACCAGTGACCGCCGCGGGGAGCTAGGGGGCTACACCTTC. Amino acid sequence: CATSDRRGELGGYTF.

In this sample, this clonotype turned up a few times. The chain is built from TRBV20-1 and TRBJ1-1; 8 nucleotides agree with TRBD1. The CDR3 covers 14 residues. The V gene's germline CDR1 is DFQATT and CDR2 SNEGSKA (reference sequence). V lost 2 bases, J lost 0 bases, and 2 bases stayed unmatched. CDR3 nucleotide sequence: TGCAGTGCTAGAAGGACAGGGATGAACACTGAAGCTTTCTTT. Residues: CSARRTGMNTEAFF.

This clonotype was counted ten times or more. V is TRBV6-6 and J is TRBJ2-1, with a tentative D call TRBD2 (5 bases). The V end lost 6 bases, the J end lost 10 bases, and 13 bases lay between the germline ends. Germline CDR1 MNHNY, CDR2 SVGAGI (reference sequence). This CDR3 spans 12 amino acids. The CDR3 DNA sequence: TGTGCCAGCAGACCCTTACTAGGAGAGCAGTTCTTC. This codes for CASRPLLGEQFF.

For this clonotype: A much larger clone differs from this one at a single base, so this may be a read error. V is TRBV6-2 or TRBV6-3 and J is TRBJ2-5; D uncertain. In germline, CDR1 is MNHEY, CDR2 SVGEGT. V lost 5 bases to trimming and J lost 11 bases, with 15 bases between them. This CDR3 comprises 12 residues. The CDR3 reads CASSRTVNEQYF. CDR3 coding DNA: TGTGCCAGCAGTCGCACCGTCAATGAGCAGTACTTC.